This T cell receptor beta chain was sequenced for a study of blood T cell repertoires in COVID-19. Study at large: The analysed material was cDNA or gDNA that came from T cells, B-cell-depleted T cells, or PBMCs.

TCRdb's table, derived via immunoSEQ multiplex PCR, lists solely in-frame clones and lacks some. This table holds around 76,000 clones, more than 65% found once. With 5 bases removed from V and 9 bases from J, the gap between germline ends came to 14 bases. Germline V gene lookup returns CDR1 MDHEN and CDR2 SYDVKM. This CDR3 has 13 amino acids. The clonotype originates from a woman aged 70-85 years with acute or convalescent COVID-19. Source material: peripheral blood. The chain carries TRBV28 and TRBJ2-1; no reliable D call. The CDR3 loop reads CASSQLSPPEQFF. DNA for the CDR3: TGTGCCAGCAGTCAACTTAGTCCCCCTGAGCAGTTCTTC. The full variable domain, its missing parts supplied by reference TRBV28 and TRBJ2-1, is DVKVTQSSRYLVKRTGEKVFLECVQDMDHENMFWYRQDPGLGLRLIYFSYDVKMKEKGDIPEGYSVSREKKERFSLILESASTNQTSMYLCASSQLSPPEQFFGPGTRLTVL.